This T cell receptor beta chain was sequenced in a study of shared clonotypes between healthy human individuals. Study-wide findings and caveats: Sequencing depth was expected to affect clonotype sharing among donors.

TCRdb keeps only in-frame clones here, not all; method: immunoSEQ multiplex PCR. There are around 690,000 clones in the sample; about 90% occur only once, and approximately 35% lies in the top ten. In the case of this clone: Its antigen is currently unknown.

Germline loops: CDR1 SGDLS, CDR2 YYNGEE. The CDR3 covers 13 residues. V lost 4 bases and J 6 bases, leaving 13 bases between the germline ends. The sequencing sample was made of memory CD8+ T cells from PBMCs. The subset here: CD45RO+ cells pooled with CCR7-negative TemRA cells. The J gene is TRBJ1-2, the V gene TRBV9; D ambiguous. The receptor was isolated from a man aged 18 to 30 in good health. Some clones in this sample may be carry-over from other donors' samples. In DNA, the CDR3 is TGTGCCAGCAGCCCCCGGTTGGAACATGGCTACACCTTC. Its protein product is CASSPRLEHGYTF.